This is a list of T cell receptor beta chains from one sample in a study of PD-L1 blockade in urothelial cancer. Here immunoSEQ multiplex PCR was the method, and the copy in TCRdb shows in-frame clones only, minus some. The sample lists 50,000 to 60,000 clones, more than 75% occurring once. The sample consisted of PBMCs, taken around atezolizumab (anti-PD-L1) treatment. These receptors all stem from a man aged 55 to 70 with urothelial cancer. CDR3s include the opening cysteine and the closing phenylalanine or tryptophan. The D gene is left open where the match is weak.

j_gene	d_gene	v_gene	CDR3aa
TRBJ1-1	NA	TRBV7-2	CASSLVEGNTEAFF
TRBJ2-3	NA	TRBV7-2	CASSIPRGGTDTQYF
TRBJ2-7	NA	TRBV27	CASSLNLARAEQYF
TRBJ2-1	TRBD2	TRBV5-1	CASSLSGGSSYNEQFF
TRBJ2-7	NA	TRBV11-1	CASSLTGGPYEQYF
TRBJ2-7	NA	TRBV2	CASSEVAGWQQYF
TRBJ2-3	NA	TRBV6-1	CASRPPGSEGGSQYF
TRBJ2-3	NA	TRBV5-6	CASSKPGISTDTQYF
TRBJ1-1	TRBD1	TRBV7-8	CASRTGQGLNTEAFF
TRBJ2-1	TRBD2	TRBV10-2	CASASSGGRDNEQFF
TRBJ2-1	TRBD2	TRBV14	CASSRTSGAYNEQFF
TRBJ2-7	TRBD1	TRBV5-1	CASSWDRGYEQYF
TRBJ2-5	TRBD2	TRBV7-2	CASSPGLAGFTETQYF
TRBJ2-4	TRBD2	TRBV25-1	CASRGGSNIQYF
TRBJ2-3	NA	TRBV7-3	CASSLTLDLSTDTQYF
TRBJ1-1	TRBD1	TRBV25-1	CASSGDRRNTEAFF
TRBJ2-7	TRBD1	TRBV27	CASSSESNRGVLYEQYF
TRBJ2-5	TRBD1	TRBV18	CASSRDRGETQYF
TRBJ2-4	TRBD1	TRBV11-2	CASSLAPGGGQNVQYF
TRBJ2-7	TRBD1	TRBV7-6	CASSLQGAYEQYF
TRBJ2-1	TRBD2	TRBV4-1	CASSQGFIAGGTRDNEQFF
TRBJ2-1	NA	TRBV19	CASSSGGVGEQFF
TRBJ2-7	TRBD1	TRBV27	CASSWTGTGAYEQYF
TRBJ1-2	TRBD1	TRBV29-1	CSVEARGQGANYGYTF
TRBJ2-1	TRBD1	TRBV30	CAWRTGGLNNEQFF
TRBJ1-6	TRBD1	TRBV6-6	CASSYSGTDNSPLHF
TRBJ1-4	NA	TRBV29-1	CSASGSGEKLFF
TRBJ2-7	TRBD1	TRBV19	CASSGTGGYEQYF
TRBJ2-7	TRBD1	TRBV7-2	CASRRTGSYEQYF
TRBJ1-1	NA	TRBV5-1	CASSLRAGMNTEAFF
TRBJ2-7	TRBD1	TRBV5-1	CASSLSSGGWGEQYF
TRBJ2-7	NA	TRBV18	CASSPPLRVGNEQYF
TRBJ2-1	TRBD2	TRBV19	CASSISGSLNEQFF
TRBJ1-2	TRBD1	TRBV6-1	CASGTGGDGYTF
TRBJ2-3	TRBD1	TRBV19	CASRQGVSTDTQYF
TRBJ2-5	TRBD2	TRBV5-1	CASSPGGSGKETQYF
TRBJ2-1	NA	TRBV7-9	CASRYSGRGNEQFF
TRBJ1-4	NA	TRBV6-6	CASSYSIESNEKLFF
TRBJ1-4	TRBD1	TRBV15	CATSRGGQGNEKLFF
TRBJ2-7	NA	TRBV14	CASSRAGPLNEQYF
TRBJ1-1	NA	TRBV6-5	CASTDPWGQSEAFF
TRBJ2-7	TRBD2	TRBV5-4	CASSLSVGGAFIEQYF
TRBJ2-7	NA	TRBV6-1	CASSLGGSGYEQYF
TRBJ2-5	TRBD1	TRBV2	CASRDRDRVRETQYF
TRBJ1-5	NA	TRBV6-5	CASRKRGNQPQHF
TRBJ2-1	NA	TRBV9	CASSVPGLSNEQFF
TRBJ2-1	TRBD2	TRBV9	CASSFTSGGAVEQFF
TRBJ1-5	TRBD1	TRBV19	CASNFRTGSNQPQHF
TRBJ2-3	NA	TRBV9	CASSLEASGTDTQYF
TRBJ1-1	NA	TRBV4-1	CASSPQGGTEAFF
TRBJ1-1	NA	TRBV5-1	CASSFTGPTEAFF
TRBJ2-7	TRBD2	TRBV11-2	CASSLVFAGPTSGTYEQYF
TRBJ2-2	TRBD2	TRBV2	CASRGLAGGPDTGELFF
TRBJ2-7	NA	TRBV18	CASSAGSSYEQYF
TRBJ2-3	TRBD1	TRBV10-3	CASRTGVDTDTQYF
TRBJ2-1	TRBD2	TRBV12-5	CASGQRGIVQFF
TRBJ2-3	TRBD2	TRBV5-4	CASSAGLAGLTDTQYF
TRBJ1-1	NA	TRBV6-5	CASSFGAGRVGTEAFF
TRBJ2-2	TRBD2	TRBV7-3	CASSPAGLENTGELFF